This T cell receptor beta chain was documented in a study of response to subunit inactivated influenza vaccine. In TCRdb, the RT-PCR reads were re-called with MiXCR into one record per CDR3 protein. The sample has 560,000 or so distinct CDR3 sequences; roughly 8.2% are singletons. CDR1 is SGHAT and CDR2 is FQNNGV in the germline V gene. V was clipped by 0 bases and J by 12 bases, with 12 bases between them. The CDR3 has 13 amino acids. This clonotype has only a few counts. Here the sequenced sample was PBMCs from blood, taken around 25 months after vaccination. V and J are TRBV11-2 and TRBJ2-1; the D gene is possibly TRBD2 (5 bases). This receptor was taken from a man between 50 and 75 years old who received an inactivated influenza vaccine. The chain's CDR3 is CASSLDRTRVQFF. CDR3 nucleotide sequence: TGTGCCAGCAGCTTAGATCGGACGAGGGTGCAGTTCTTC.